These 23 T cell receptor beta chains share one sample of origin, sequenced in a study of blood T cells in healthy people across ages. Alongside a J-beta primer mix, a sample-barcoded 5' primer served in a second PCR lasting about 6 to 12 cycles. MiXCR, applied by TCRdb to the 5' RACE reads, yields one record per CDR3 protein. This table holds about 800,000 distinct CDR3 sequences, about three fifths found once. Specimen: blood. The receptors were gathered from a man aged 25 to 40 in good health.

This chain joins TRBV7-2 and TRBJ2-7; TRBD2 is a possible D gene (6 bases). CDR1 and CDR2 (germline): SGHTA, FQGNSA. This CDR3 contains 16 residues. Trimming left V 0 bases short and J 3 bases short, with 15 bases between. The CDR3 DNA reads as TGTGCCAGCAGCTTAGCCACTAGCCCAAATTTCTACGAGCAGTACTTC. It specifies CASSLATSPNFYEQYF.

This clonotype showed up just a few times. Possible read error: a much larger clone is one base away. This rearrangement joins TRBV11-2 to TRBJ2-7; TRBD1 matches at 9 bases. J gave up 2 bases and V 3 bases, and 8 bases lay outside the gene matches. CDR3 length: 16 amino acids. Germline-derived CDR1 and CDR2 are SGHAT and FQNNGV. The CDR3 DNA follows: TGTGCCAGCAGCTTTATTGGGACAGGGCCCACCTACGAGCAGTACTTC. It is translated as CASSFIGTGPTYEQYF. Drawing the rest from reference TRBV11-2 and TRBJ2-7, the complete variable domain is EAGVAQSPRYKIIEKRQSVAFWCNPISGHATLYWYQQILGQGPKLLIQFQNNGVVDDSQLPKDRFSAERLKGVDSTLKIQPAKLEDSAVYLCASSFIGTGPTYEQYFGPGTRLTVT.

This clonotype appeared a few times. The chain couples TRBV27 to TRBJ2-7; 9 nucleotides agree with TRBD1. The CDR3 contains 14 residues. Germline V gene data show CDR1 as MNHEY and CDR2 as SMNVEV (reference sequence). J gave up 4 bases and V 5 bases, and 6 bases lay outside the gene matches. The DNA of the CDR3 is TGTGCCAGCAGTATTAGGACAGGGGCATACGAGCAGTACTTC. It specifies CASSIRTGAYEQYF.

The chain is built from TRBV5-1 and TRBJ2-7, with 9 bases fitting TRBD2. From germline, CDR1 is SGHRS and CDR2 YFSETQ. Germline trimming cut 3 bases from V and 0 bases from J; bases unmatched to any gene: 16. The CDR3 spans 19 residues. This CDR3 reads CASSWGSAASGIRSYEQYF. The CDR3, as DNA: TGCGCCAGCAGCTGGGGGTCCGCGGCTAGCGGGATCCGCTCCTACGAGCAGTACTTC.

V gene TRBV5-1 combines with J gene TRBJ2-7, with TRBD1 as a possible D gene (5 bases). CDR3 size: 15 residues. Trimming cost V 2 bases and J 0 bases, with 12 bases left between them. Germline loops: CDR1 SGHRS, CDR2 YFSETQ. Written as DNA, the CDR3 is TGCGCCAGCAGCTTACAAGGGGTCTCCTCCTACGAGCAGTACTTC. Translated: CASSLQGVSSYEQYF.

In its sample, this clonotype was seen a few times. The J gene is TRBJ2-3, the V gene TRBV6-1; 12 bases are shared with TRBD1. CDR1 MNHNS and CDR2 SASEGT come from the germline V gene. The length of the CDR3 is 16 residues. J lost 5 bases, V lost 4 bases, and 7 bases had no gene match. The CDR3 DNA is TGTGCCAGCAGTGGCCCGGGGACAGGGGGCATAGATACGCAGTATTTT. Translation: CASSGPGTGGIDTQYF.

The chain employs TRBV4-3 and TRBJ2-1; D is undetermined. The CDR3 consists of 12 residues. Germline CDR1 LGHNA, CDR2 YSLEER. The ends were cut back, 5 bases at V and 5 bases at J, with 7 bases in the middle. CDR3 region: CASSSWNNEQFF. DNA for the CDR3: TGCGCCAGCAGCTCCTGGAACAATGAGCAGTTCTTC.

The J gene is TRBJ2-1, the V gene TRBV29-1; 7 bases are a match to TRBD1. The trim removed 1 base at V and 4 bases at J, leaving 1 base unmatched. The CDR3 extends over 13 amino acids. Looked up from germline, CDR1 is SQVTM and CDR2 is ANQGSEA. Here the CDR3 DNA reads TGCAGCGTTGAAGGGACAGGATACAATGAGCAGTTCTTC. Protein sequence: CSVEGTGYNEQFF.

This clonotype has just a few counts. V usage is TRBV4-3 and J usage is TRBJ2-1; 9 positions agree with TRBD2. Trimming cost V 0 bases and J 3 bases; bases outside gene matches: 6. Looked up from germline, CDR1 is LGHNA and CDR2 is YSLEER. This CDR3 region has 17 residues. CDR3 region: CASSQDIAGVDYNEQFF. The CDR3 nucleotides read TGCGCCAGCAGCCAAGATATAGCGGGAGTTGACTACAATGAGCAGTTCTTC.

V gene TRBV6-2 or TRBV6-3 combines with J gene TRBJ2-7; TRBD1 matches at 9 bases. The J call may be in error: the DNA end matches TRBJ2-5 better. Per germline, CDR1 MNHEY and CDR2 SVGEGT. The CDR3 length is 14 residues. CDR3 in amino acids: CASRPGQGIKTQYF. CDR3 sequence (DNA): TGTGCCAGCAGACCCGGACAGGGGATAAAGACCCAGTACTTC.

The rearrangement uses TRBV4-2 and TRBJ2-5; TRBD2 matches 9 bases. The V gene end was trimmed by 3 bases and the J gene end by 11 bases; junction bases not matched to a gene: 16. The CDR3 is made up of 16 amino acids. Germline values: CDR1 LGHNA, CDR2 YNFKEQ. CDR3 sequence: CASSQEALLAGGEQYF. CDR3 DNA: TGTGCCAGCAGCCAGGAAGCCCTACTAGCGGGTGGGGAGCAGTACTTC.

This clonotype was seen repeatedly, ten times or more. CDR3 loop: CASSPSGQGQETQYF. The CDR3 coding sequence is TGTGCCAGCAGCCCAAGTGGTCAGGGGCAAGAGACCCAGTACTTC. This sequence joins TRBV4-2 and TRBJ2-5, with D maybe TRBD1 (6 bases). CDR3 length: 15 amino acids. The V gene lost 4 bases and the J gene lost 2 bases, with 14 bases spanning the gap. The germline CDR1 and CDR2 sequences are LGHNA and YNFKEQ.

The sample holds a few counts of this clonotype. The chain combines TRBV4-2 with TRBJ2-3; 8 bases agree with TRBD2. The CDR3 runs to 16 residues. With V trimmed by 1 base and J by 5 bases, 8 bases remained unmatched. Germline values: CDR1 LGHNA, CDR2 YNFKEQ. The CDR3 nucleotides are TGTGCCAGCAGCCAAGTTCTAACCGGGGGGGGAGATACGCAGTATTTT. Its protein product is CASSQVLTGGGDTQYF.

This chain uses TRBV20-1 with TRBJ2-7; 9 bases agree with TRBD2. This CDR3 comprises 16 residues. The ends lost 0 bases at V and 3 bases at J; junction bases unmatched: 9. CDR1 is DFQATT, CDR2 SNEGSKA, per germline (reference sequence). The CDR3 is CSARDLTSREGYEQYF. The CDR3 nucleotides read TGCAGTGCTAGAGATCTGACATCGCGGGAGGGCTACGAGCAGTACTTC.

This chain uses TRBV6-1 with TRBJ1-5, with D uncertain. The length of the CDR3 is 18 residues. V was cut by 5 bases and J by 3 bases, with 23 bases left in between. Germline V CDR1 and CDR2: MNHNS, SASEGT. This chain's CDR3 is CASSPRVGERYINQPQHF. In nucleotides, the CDR3 is TGTGCCAGCAGTCCCCGCGTTGGGGAGCGATACATCAATCAGCCCCAGCATTTT.

The gene calls are TRBV7-2 and TRBJ2-7; D perhaps matches TRBD1 (6 bases). Germline V CDR1 and CDR2: SGHTA, FQGNSA. The CDR3 runs to 16 residues. V lost 5 bases, J lost 3 bases, and 20 bases lay in between. The CDR3 DNA reads as TGTGCCAGCAGCAGATTCGGGACACAGCACCTCTACGAGCAGTACTTC. It encodes CASSRFGTQHLYEQYF.

The chain is built from TRBV9 and TRBJ2-3; 10 nucleotides match TRBD2. Germline V gene lookup returns CDR1 SGDLS and CDR2 YYNGEE. CDR3 length equals 16 residues. V was pared by 4 bases and J by 6 bases, with 11 bases of the junction left unmatched. The CDR3 region has the DNA TGTGCCAGCAGCAGTGGAACTAGCGGGACCATGGATACGCAGTATTTT. It is translated as CASSSGTSGTMDTQYF.

V is TRBV20-1 and J is TRBJ1-1; no reliable D call. The germline V and J ends were trimmed by 3 bases and 0 bases, with 8 bases remaining between them. CDR1 and CDR2 from the germline V gene are DFQATT and SNEGSKA (reference sequence). This CDR3 spans 13 amino acids. In DNA, the CDR3 is TGCAGTGCTAGTCCGGGCATGAACACTGAAGCTTTCTTT. Protein sequence: CSASPGMNTEAFF.

This clonotype was found a few times. The chain has TRBV4-2 and TRBJ2-7; 12 bases are shared with TRBD2. V lost 0 bases and J lost 0; bases outside the gene matches: 0. The germline V gene encodes CDR1 LGHNA and CDR2 YNFKEQ. The CDR3 is 16 residues long. In DNA, the CDR3 is TGTGCCAGCAGCCAAGAGACTAGCGGGAGCTCCTACGAGCAGTACTTC. This translates into CASSQETSGSSYEQYF.

This chain joins TRBV7-9 and TRBJ1-4, with D unresolved. Trimming shortened V by 5 bases and J by 0 bases, and 10 bases separated the two germline ends. Germline assignment: CDR1 SEHNR and CDR2 FQNEAQ (reference sequence). The CDR3 runs to 15 residues. The CDR3 DNA sequence: TGTGCCAGCAGCATCTCCAGAACAACTAATGAAAAACTGTTTTTT. Translation gives CASSISRTTNEKLFF.

This clonotype occurred a few times. The chain has TRBV5-4 and TRBJ2-4; TRBD2 might be the D (6 bases). The J call may be wrong; the DNA end is better matched by TRBJ2-7. The CDR3 consists of 23 residues. Germline V lookup: CDR1 SGHNT, CDR2 YYREEE (reference sequence). The CDR3 DNA reads as TGTGCCAGCAGCTTCGGGGCCGCAGGTATCGCGGCGGGGCGGACAAGTAAGAGCTACGAGCAGTACTTC. Translation: CASSFGAAGIAAGRTSKSYEQYF.

The chain joins TRBV5-1 to TRBJ2-1; no firm D call. Germline V gene lookup returns CDR1 SGHRS and CDR2 YFSETQ. The ends were cut back, 0 bases at V and 3 bases at J, with 7 bases in the middle. The CDR3 is 14 amino acids. The CDR3 DNA is TGCGCCAGCAGCTTGGTTATGGGCTACAATGAGCAGTTCTTC. Protein sequence: CASSLVMGYNEQFF.

The rearrangement uses TRBV4-2 and TRBJ1-1, with D perhaps matching TRBD1 (5 bases). Per the germline V gene, CDR1 is LGHNA and CDR2 is YNFKEQ. The CDR3 contains 14 residues. The V end lost 4 bases, the J end lost 2 bases, and 11 bases lay between the germline ends. This chain's CDR3 is CASSPGLVNTEAFF. CDR3 nucleotide sequence: TGTGCCAGCAGCCCAGGGTTAGTAAACACTGAAGCTTTCTTT.